Listed below are T cell receptor beta chains from one sample, sequenced in a study of blood T cells in healthy people across ages. TCRdb reanalysed the 5' RACE reads using MiXCR and keeps one entry per CDR3 protein. The sample shows 710,000 or so distinct CDR3 sequences, 22% of them seen only once. The sequenced material came from blood. Every receptor here comes from a man between 65 and 85 years old in good health. The CDR3 runs from the conserved cysteine through the conserved F or W. Fields, in order: V gene, J gene, clone size, D gene, CDR3 protein, CDR3 DNA. The D gene is left open where the match is weak. Some rows mark clone size as missing; the rest say once, few, many or name a class of expanded clone.

V: TRBV12-3/TRBV12-4; J: TRBJ1-2; size: many; D: -; CDR3: CASSPSRDGPGLTF; DNA: TGTGCCAGCAGTCCCTCCCGGGACGGCCCAGGTTTAACCTTC
V: TRBV12-3/TRBV12-4; J: TRBJ1-2; size: -; D: -; CDR3: CASSFGVSCGYTF; DNA: TGTGCCAGCAGTTTCGGGGTGAGCTGTGGCTACACCTTC
V: TRBV20-1; J: TRBJ1-4; size: once; D: -; CDR3: CSATPAVGGRRKLLF; DNA: TGCAGCGCTACCCCGGCGGTGGGGGGGCGGAGGAAACTGCTTTTT
V: TRBV11-1; J: TRBJ2-3; size: few; D: TRBD2; CDR3: CASSLGGDSLAYTQYF; DNA: TGTGCCAGCAGCTTGGGAGGGGACTCGCTCGCCTATACGCAGTATTTT
V: TRBV20-1; J: TRBJ1-2; size: -; D: TRBD1; CDR3: CSAQGDYRADGYTF; DNA: TGCAGTGCTCAGGGGGACTACAGGGCCGATGGCTACACCTTC
V: TRBV7-2; J: TRBJ2-5; size: -; D: TRBD2; CDR3: CASSLRASGQETQYF; DNA: TGTGCCAGCAGCTTAAGAGCTAGCGGACAAGAGACCCAGTACTTC
V: TRBV27; J: TRBJ1-1; size: few; D: TRBD1; CDR3: CASSPRQGRLSGAFF; DNA: TGTGCCAGCAGTCCCAGACAGGGGCGTTTGAGCGGAGCTTTCTTT
V: TRBV6-5; J: TRBJ1-2; size: -; D: -; CDR3: CASISSWGLNYGYTF; DNA: TGTGCCAGCATATCGAGTTGGGGCCTCAACTATGGCTACACCTTC
V: TRBV5-1; J: TRBJ2-1; size: few; D: TRBD2; CDR3: CASTHGAGSYNEQFF; DNA: TGCGCCAGCACACACGGAGCGGGGTCCTACAATGAGCAGTTCTTC
V: TRBV6-6; J: TRBJ2-1; size: -; D: -; CDR3: CASSSSTSPSSYNEQFF; DNA: TGTGCCAGCAGTTCTAGTACTTCTCCGAGCTCCTACAATGAGCAGTTCTTC
V: TRBV20-1; J: TRBJ2-7; size: -; D: TRBD1; CDR3: CSVRTGLTSYEQYF; DNA: TGCAGTGTTAGGACAGGGCTGACTTCCTACGAGCAGTACTTC
V: TRBV6-2/TRBV6-3; J: TRBJ2-5; size: -; D: -; CDR3: CASSRLLLQETQYF; DNA: TGTGCCAGCAGCCGACTACTACTACAAGAGACCCAGTACTTC
V: TRBV12-3/TRBV12-4; J: TRBJ2-3; size: many; D: -; CDR3: CASSLVGGADTQYF; DNA: TGTGCCAGCAGTTTAGTAGGAGGGGCGGATACGCAGTATTTT
V: TRBV20-1; J: TRBJ2-3; size: once; D: -; CDR3: CSARLELRTDMQYF; DNA: TGCAGTGCTAGACTGGAGCTGAGAACAGATATGCAGTATTTT
V: TRBV12-5; J: TRBJ2-2; size: few; D: -; CDR3: CASGLTGELFF; DNA: TGTGCTAGTGGTTTGACCGGGGAGCTGTTTTTT
V: TRBV4-2; J: TRBJ2-7; size: few; D: -; CDR3: CASSQVQDPEQYF; DNA: TGTGCCAGCAGCCAAGTTCAGGACCCCGAGCAGTACTTC
V: TRBV6-5; J: TRBJ2-5; size: few; D: -; CDR3: CASSYRSRSKEAQYF; DNA: TGTGCCAGCAGTTATAGGTCTAGAAGTAAAGAGGCCCAGTACTTC
V: TRBV20-1; J: TRBJ2-1; size: -; D: -; CDR3: CSAREGGGEQFF; DNA: TGCAGTGCTAGAGAAGGGGGTGGTGAGCAGTTCTTC
V: TRBV6-6; J: TRBJ1-3; size: -; D: TRBD1; CDR3: CASRDQGGRNTIYF; DNA: TGTGCCAGCAGAGACCAGGGGGGCAGAAACACCATATATTTT
V: TRBV6-5; J: TRBJ2-2; size: many; D: -; CDR3: CASSYSSTGELFF; DNA: TGTGCCAGCAGTTACAGCAGCACCGGGGAGCTGTTTTTT